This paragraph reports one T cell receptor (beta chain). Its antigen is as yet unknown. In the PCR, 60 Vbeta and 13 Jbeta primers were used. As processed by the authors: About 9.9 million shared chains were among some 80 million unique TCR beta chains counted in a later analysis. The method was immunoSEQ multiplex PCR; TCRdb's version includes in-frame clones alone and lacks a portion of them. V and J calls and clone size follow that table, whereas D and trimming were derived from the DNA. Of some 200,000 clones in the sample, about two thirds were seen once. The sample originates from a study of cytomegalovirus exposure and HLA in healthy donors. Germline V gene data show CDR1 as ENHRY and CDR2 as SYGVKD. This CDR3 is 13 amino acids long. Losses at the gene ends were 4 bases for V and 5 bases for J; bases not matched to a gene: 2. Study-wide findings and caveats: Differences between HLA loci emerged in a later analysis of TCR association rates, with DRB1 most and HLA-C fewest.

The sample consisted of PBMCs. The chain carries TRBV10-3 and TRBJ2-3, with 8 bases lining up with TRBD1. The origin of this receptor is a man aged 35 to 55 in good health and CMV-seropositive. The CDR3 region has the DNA TGTGCCATCAGTGCCGGACAGGGAGATACGCAGTATTTT. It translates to CAISAGQGDTQYF.